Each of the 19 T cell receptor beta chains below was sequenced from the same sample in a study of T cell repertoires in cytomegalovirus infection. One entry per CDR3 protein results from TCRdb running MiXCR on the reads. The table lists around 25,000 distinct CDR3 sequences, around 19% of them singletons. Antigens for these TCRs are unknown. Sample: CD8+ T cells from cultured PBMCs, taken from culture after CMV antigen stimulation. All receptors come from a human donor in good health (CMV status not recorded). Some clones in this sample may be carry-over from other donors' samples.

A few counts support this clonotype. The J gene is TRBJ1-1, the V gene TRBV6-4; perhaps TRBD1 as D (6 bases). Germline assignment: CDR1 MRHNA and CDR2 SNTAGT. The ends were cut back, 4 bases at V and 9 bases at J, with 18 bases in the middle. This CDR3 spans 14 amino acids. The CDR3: CASSVSEGDRQAFF. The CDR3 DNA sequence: TGTGCCAGCAGTGTCTCGGAGGGCGACAGGCAAGCTTTCTTT.

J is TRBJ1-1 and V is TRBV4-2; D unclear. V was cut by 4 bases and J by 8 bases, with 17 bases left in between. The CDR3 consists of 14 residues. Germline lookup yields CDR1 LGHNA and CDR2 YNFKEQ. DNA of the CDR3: TGTGCCAGCAGCCTTCGGGGTTTGGGCAGCGAAGCTTTCTTT. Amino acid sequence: CASSLRGLGSEAFF.

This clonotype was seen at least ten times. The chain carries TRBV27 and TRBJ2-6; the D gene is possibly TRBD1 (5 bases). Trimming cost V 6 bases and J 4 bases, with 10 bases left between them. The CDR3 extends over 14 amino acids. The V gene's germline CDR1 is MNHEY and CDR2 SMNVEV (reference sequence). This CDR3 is CASRGVSGANVLTF. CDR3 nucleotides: TGTGCCAGCAGAGGGGTATCAGGGGCCAACGTCCTGACTTTC.

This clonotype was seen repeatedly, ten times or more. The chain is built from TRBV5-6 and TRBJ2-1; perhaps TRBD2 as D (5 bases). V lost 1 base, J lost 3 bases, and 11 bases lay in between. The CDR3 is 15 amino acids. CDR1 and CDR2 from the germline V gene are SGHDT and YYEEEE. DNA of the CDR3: TGTGCCAGCAGCTTGAGTCTAGCCGACTACAATGAGCAGTTCTTC. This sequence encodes CASSLSLADYNEQFF.

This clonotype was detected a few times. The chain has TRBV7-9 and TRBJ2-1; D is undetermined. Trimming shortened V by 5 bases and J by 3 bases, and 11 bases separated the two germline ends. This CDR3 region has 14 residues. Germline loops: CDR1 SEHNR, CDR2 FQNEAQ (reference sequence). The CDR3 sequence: CASSPGSVYNEQFF. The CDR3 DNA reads TGTGCCAGCAGCCCCGGTTCAGTCTACAATGAGCAGTTCTTC.

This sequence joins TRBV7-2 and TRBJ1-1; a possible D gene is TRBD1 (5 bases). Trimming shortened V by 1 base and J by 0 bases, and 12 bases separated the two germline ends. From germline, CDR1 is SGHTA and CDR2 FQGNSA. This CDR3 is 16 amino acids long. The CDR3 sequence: CASSLGWGVMNTEAFF. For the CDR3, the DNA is TGTGCCAGCAGCTTAGGGTGGGGGGTTATGAACACTGAAGCTTTCTTT.

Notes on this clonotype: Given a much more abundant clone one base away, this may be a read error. The CDR3: CASTLSQANYGYTF. For the CDR3, the DNA is TGTGCCAGCACCCTGAGTCAAGCTAACTATGGCTACACCTTC. The chain recombines TRBV7-2 with TRBJ1-2; no reliable D call. CDR1 SGHTA and CDR2 FQGNSA come from the germline V gene. Trimming pared 7 bases from V and 0 bases from J, leaving 12 bases between. This CDR3 comprises 14 residues. Using reference TRBV7-2 and TRBJ1-2 for the parts outside the CDR3, the full variable domain is GAGVSQSPSNKVTEKGKDVELRCDPISGHTALYWYRQSLGQGLEFLIYFQGNSAPDKSGLPSDRFSAERTGGSVSTLTIQRTQQEDSAVYLCASTLSQANYGYTFGSGTRLTVV.

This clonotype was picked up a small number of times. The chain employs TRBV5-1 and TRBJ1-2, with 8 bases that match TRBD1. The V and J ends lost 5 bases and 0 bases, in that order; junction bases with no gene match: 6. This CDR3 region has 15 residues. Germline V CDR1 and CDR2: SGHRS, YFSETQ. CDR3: CASREDRGSNYGYTF. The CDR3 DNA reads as TGCGCCAGCAGAGAAGACAGGGGATCTAACTATGGCTACACCTTC.

The CDR3 nucleotides are TGCAGCGTTGAGGGCGGCGGGGCCAACGTCCTGACTTTC. Its protein is CSVEGGGANVLTF. This chain connects TRBV29-1 to TRBJ2-6; no definite D call. Germline loops: CDR1 SQVTM, CDR2 ANQGSEA. V was shortened by 3 bases and J by 4 bases, with 7 bases between the two germline ends. The CDR3 length is 13 residues.

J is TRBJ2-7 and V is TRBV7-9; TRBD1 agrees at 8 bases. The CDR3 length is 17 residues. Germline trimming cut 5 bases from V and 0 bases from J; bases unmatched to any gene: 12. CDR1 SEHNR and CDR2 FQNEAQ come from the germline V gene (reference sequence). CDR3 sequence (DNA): TGTGCCAGCAGCGGATTAGGGGCCGGGACAGGCTCCTACGAGCAGTACTTC. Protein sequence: CASSGLGAGTGSYEQYF.

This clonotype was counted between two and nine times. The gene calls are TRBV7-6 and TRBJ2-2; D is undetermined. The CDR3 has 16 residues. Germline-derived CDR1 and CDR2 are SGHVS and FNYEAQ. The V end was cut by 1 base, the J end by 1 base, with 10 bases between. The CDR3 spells CASSLEVDLNTGELFF. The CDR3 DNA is TGTGCCAGCAGCTTAGAGGTAGACCTGAACACCGGGGAGCTGTTTTTT. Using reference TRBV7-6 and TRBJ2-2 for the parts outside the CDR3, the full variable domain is GAGVSQSPRYKVTKRGQDVALRCDPISGHVSLYWYRQALGQGPEFLTYFNYEAQQDKSGLPNDRFSAERPEGSISTLTIQRTEQRDSAMYRCASSLEVDLNTGELFFGEGSRLTVL.

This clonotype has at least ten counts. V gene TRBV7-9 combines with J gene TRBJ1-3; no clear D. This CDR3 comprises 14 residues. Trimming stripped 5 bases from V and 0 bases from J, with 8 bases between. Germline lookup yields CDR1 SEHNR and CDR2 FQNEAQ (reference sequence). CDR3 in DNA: TGTGCCAGCAGCCAGGACGGCTCTGGAAACACCATATATTTT. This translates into CASSQDGSGNTIYF.

The CDR3 region has the DNA TGCAGTGCTAGAGAGACAGGGGACTATGGCTACACCTTC. Amino acids: CSARETGDYGYTF. This chain links TRBV20-1 with TRBJ1-2, with 8 positions matching TRBD1. The CDR3 has 13 residues. Per the germline V gene, CDR1 is DFQATT and CDR2 is SNEGSKA (reference sequence). Trimming removed 0 bases from V and 3 bases from J; junction bases left unmatched: 0.

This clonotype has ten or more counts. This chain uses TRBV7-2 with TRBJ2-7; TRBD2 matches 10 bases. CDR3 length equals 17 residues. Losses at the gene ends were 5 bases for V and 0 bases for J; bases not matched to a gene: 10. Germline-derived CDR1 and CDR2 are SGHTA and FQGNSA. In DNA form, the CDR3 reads TGTGCCAGCAGCCTAGACCCTCTAGCGGGGGTCTCCTACGAGCAGTACTTC. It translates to CASSLDPLAGVSYEQYF.

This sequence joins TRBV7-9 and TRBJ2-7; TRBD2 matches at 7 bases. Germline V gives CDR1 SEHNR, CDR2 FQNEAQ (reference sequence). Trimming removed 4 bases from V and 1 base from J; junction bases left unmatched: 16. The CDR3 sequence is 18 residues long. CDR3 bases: TGTGCCAGCAGCTCCATGACCTCGGATTGGACTAGGTCCTACGAGCAGTACTTC. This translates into CASSSMTSDWTRSYEQYF.

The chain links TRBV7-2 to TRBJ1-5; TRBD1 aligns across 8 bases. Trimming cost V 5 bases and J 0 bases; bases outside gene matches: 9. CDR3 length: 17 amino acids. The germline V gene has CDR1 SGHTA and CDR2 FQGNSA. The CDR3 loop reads CASSPQDRVFSNQPQHF. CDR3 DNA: TGTGCCAGCAGCCCTCAGGACAGGGTGTTTAGCAATCAGCCCCAGCATTTT.

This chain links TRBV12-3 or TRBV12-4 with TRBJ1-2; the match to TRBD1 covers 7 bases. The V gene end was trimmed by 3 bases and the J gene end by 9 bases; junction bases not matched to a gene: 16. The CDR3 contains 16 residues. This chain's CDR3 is CASSFAPGQKTIRYTF. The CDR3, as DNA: TGTGCCAGCAGTTTTGCCCCGGGACAGAAAACCATCCGCTACACCTTC.

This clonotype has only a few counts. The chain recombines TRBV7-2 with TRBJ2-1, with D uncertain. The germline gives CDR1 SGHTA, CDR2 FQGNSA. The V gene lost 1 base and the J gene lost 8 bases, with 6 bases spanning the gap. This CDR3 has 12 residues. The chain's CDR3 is CASSLGLYEQFF. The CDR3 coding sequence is TGTGCCAGCAGCTTAGGTCTCTATGAGCAGTTCTTC.

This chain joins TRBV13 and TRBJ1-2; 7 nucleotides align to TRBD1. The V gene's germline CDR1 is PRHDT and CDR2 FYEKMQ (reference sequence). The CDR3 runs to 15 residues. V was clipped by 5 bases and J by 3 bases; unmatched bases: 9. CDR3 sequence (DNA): TGTGCCAGCAGCACCCGACAGGGACCTTACTATGGCTACACCTTC. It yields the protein CASSTRQGPYYGYTF.